One and the same sample provided the 12 T cell receptor beta chains below, sequenced in a study of OX40 agonist ivuxolimab in advanced cancers. Produced via immunoSEQ multiplex PCR; TCRdb's table is partial and in-frame only. This table holds nearly 55,000 clones, around 88% found once. The specimen was CD4+ or CD8+ T cells sorted from blood, collected in a trial of the OX40 agonist ivuxolimab. The receptors come from an adult with an advanced solid tumor such as melanoma, head and neck, liver or kidney cancer.

The chain joins TRBV4-1 to TRBJ2-1, with 9 bases that match TRBD2. The ends lost 2 bases at V and 7 bases at J; junction bases unmatched: 9. This CDR3 comprises 16 residues. Germline V lookup: CDR1 MGHRA, CDR2 YSYEKL. CDR3 sequence: CASSQQAGGGGNEQFF. CDR3 coding DNA: TGCGCCAGCAGCCAACAAGCGGGAGGAGGTGGTAATGAGCAGTTCTTC.

This clone came up once. The CDR3 DNA follows: TGTGCCAGTATGGACCGCTCTGTTGAAAAACTGTTTTTT. Translating it yields CASMDRSVEKLFF. The chain has TRBV19 and TRBJ1-4, with no clear D. Trimming took 7 bases from V and 7 from J, leaving 13 bases between them. This CDR3 spans 13 amino acids. From germline, CDR1 is LNHDA and CDR2 SQIVND (reference sequence). The whole variable domain, filled in from reference TRBV19 and TRBJ1-4, reads DGGITQSPKYLFRKEGQNVTLSCEQNLNHDAMYWYRQDPGQGLRLIYYSQIVNDFQKGDIAEGYSVSREKKESFPLTVTSAQKNPTAFYLCASMDRSVEKLFFGSGTQLSVL.

The rearrangement uses TRBV2 and TRBJ1-2; TRBD1 aligns across 8 bases. V lost 6 bases, J lost 7 bases, and 7 bases stayed unmatched. The CDR3 loop spans 13 amino acids. Looked up from germline, CDR1 is SNHLY and CDR2 is FYNNEI. CDR3 bases: TGTGCCAGCAGAAGCCAGGGGGCTGGTGGCTACACCTTC. Translated: CASRSQGAGGYTF.

V and J are TRBV2 and TRBJ1-2; no reliable D call. Per the germline V gene, CDR1 is SNHLY and CDR2 is FYNNEI. V lost 1 base to trimming and J lost 7 bases, with 13 bases between them. This CDR3 comprises 14 residues. The DNA of the CDR3 is TGTGCCAGCAGTGAAGTGGTGGGTTCCGTTGGCTACACCTTC. Protein product: CASSEVVGSVGYTF.

The chain has TRBV6-1 and TRBJ2-3; 9 nucleotides match TRBD2. This CDR3 region has 17 residues. CDR1 and CDR2 (germline): MNHNS, SASEGT. J was trimmed by 2 bases and V by 2 bases; bases with no gene match: 8. CDR3: CASSERSGGFLTDTQYF. The CDR3 DNA follows: TGTGCCAGCAGTGAACGGAGCGGGGGGTTTCTCACAGATACGCAGTATTTT.

The rearrangement uses TRBV19 and TRBJ1-2; D is unresolved. V dropped 0 bases and J dropped 7 bases, with 12 bases sitting between them. The germline V gene encodes CDR1 LNHDA and CDR2 SQIVND (reference sequence). The CDR3 totals 14 residues. The CDR3 loop reads CASSIEPLSRGYTF. CDR3 DNA: TGTGCCAGTAGTATAGAACCCTTGAGCCGTGGCTACACCTTC.

This clone was observed a single time. The genes are TRBV27 and TRBJ1-4, with D unclear. Trimming pared 2 bases from V and 8 bases from J, leaving 9 bases between. The V gene's germline CDR1 is MNHEY and CDR2 SMNVEV (reference sequence). This CDR3 is 13 amino acids long. As DNA, the CDR3 is TGTGCCAGCAGTTTACTTGTCAACGAAAAACTGTTTTTT. Translating gives CASSLLVNEKLFF.

The chain couples TRBV5-6 to TRBJ1-5, with D unclear. Germline CDR1 and CDR2: SGHDT and YYEEEE. The length of the CDR3 is 16 residues. Deletions cut 1 base from V and 0 bases from J, with 11 bases between. CDR3 sequence: CASSLWFTYSNQPQHF. In DNA, the CDR3 is TGTGCCAGCAGCTTGTGGTTTACTTATAGCAATCAGCCCCAGCATTTT.

V gene TRBV19 combines with J gene TRBJ1-2; TRBD1 agrees at 9 bases. V lost 8 bases, J lost 8 bases, and 6 bases stayed unmatched. The CDR3 is 12 amino acids. Germline-derived CDR1 and CDR2 are LNHDA and SQIVND (reference sequence). CDR3 loop: CASGDREGGYTF. Written as DNA, the CDR3 is TGTGCCAGTGGGGACAGGGAAGGCGGCTACACCTTC.

The chain combines TRBV14 with TRBJ1-1, with D tentatively TRBD1 (5 bases). The CDR3 has 16 residues. Germline V gene lookup returns CDR1 SGHDN and CDR2 FVKESK. The ends were cut back, 1 base at V and 9 bases at J, with 21 bases in the middle. The CDR3, as DNA: TGTGCCAGCAGCCAAGGAAGGTCGGCAGGGCGACGACAAGCTTTCTTT. It codes for CASSQGRSAGRRQAFF.

The chain recombines TRBV11-3 with TRBJ2-1, with unresolved D. CDR1 is SGHNT and CDR2 is YENEEA in the germline V gene. The CDR3 is 12 residues long. Trimming shortened V by 0 bases and J by 15 bases, and 12 bases separated the two germline ends. The CDR3 nucleotides read TGTGCCAGCAGCTTAGAGGGGTCCCCCCTGTTCTTC. Translation gives CASSLEGSPLFF.

This clone was observed once. The chain employs TRBV19 and TRBJ2-2, with 13 bases fitting TRBD2. Per the germline V gene, CDR1 is LNHDA and CDR2 is SQIVND (reference sequence). The CDR3 consists of 16 residues. V shed 7 bases, J shed 5 bases, and the junction held 7 bases outside the gene matches. Written as DNA, the CDR3 is TGTGCCAGTACCCTAGGACTAGCGGGAGCTACCGGGGAGCTGTTTTTT. As protein: CASTLGLAGATGELFF.